The clone carrying this T cell receptor (beta chain) was counted a few times. What it binds is not known. This record belongs to a study of Graves' ophthalmopathy and Graves' hyperthyroidism. Findings and caveats of the study: Blood also harbored most expanded thyroid clonotypes above 0.001 frequency.

Amplification from RNA transcripts yielded the TCR beta CDR3 regions. A first-round RT-PCR used HTBI primers, followed by a second-round multiplex PCR. TCRdb used MiXCR to reprocess the multiplex PCR reads, holding one entry per CDR3 protein. The data show about 480,000 distinct CDR3 sequences, roughly an eighth seen once. Germline assignment: CDR1 MNHEY and CDR2 SVGAGI. The CDR3 covers 13 residues. The V end lost 5 bases, the J end lost 16 bases, and 18 bases lay between the germline ends. The sequence came from a woman between 25 and 40 years old with Graves' ophthalmopathy. The sample was blood. This chain joins TRBV6-5 and TRBJ1-6; weak D call: TRBD1 (5 bases). The CDR3 loop reads CASSPRQGARLHF. DNA for the CDR3: TGTGCCAGCAGTCCCCGGCAGGGAGCAAGACTCCACTTT.